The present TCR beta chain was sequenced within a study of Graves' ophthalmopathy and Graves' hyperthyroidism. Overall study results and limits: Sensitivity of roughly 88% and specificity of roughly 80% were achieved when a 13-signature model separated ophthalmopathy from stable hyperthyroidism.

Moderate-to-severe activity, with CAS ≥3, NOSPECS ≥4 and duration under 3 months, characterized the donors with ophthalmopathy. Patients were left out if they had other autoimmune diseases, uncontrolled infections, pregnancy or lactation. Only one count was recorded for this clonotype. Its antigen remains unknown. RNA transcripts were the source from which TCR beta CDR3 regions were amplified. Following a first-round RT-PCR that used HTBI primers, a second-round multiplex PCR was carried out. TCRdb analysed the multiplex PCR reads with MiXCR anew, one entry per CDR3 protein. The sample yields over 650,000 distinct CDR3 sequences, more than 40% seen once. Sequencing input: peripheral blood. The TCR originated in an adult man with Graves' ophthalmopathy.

The CDR3 loop reads CASSLRGRDGKLFF. The CDR3 DNA reads TGTGCCAGCAGCCTCCGGGGGAGGGATGGAAAACTGTTTTTT. The chain combines TRBV25-1 with TRBJ1-4; tentative D call: TRBD1 (5 bases). V lost 6 bases to trimming and J lost 10 bases, with 18 bases between them. From germline, CDR1 is MGHDK and CDR2 SYGVNS. The CDR3 totals 14 residues.